The 27 T cell receptor beta chains below all came from one sample that was sequenced in a study of spatial heterogeneity in lung cancer (dated by TCRdb to 2018 to 2020). The time point label for this specimen denotes: sample taken at primary tumor resection. Without any cell sorting, TCR sequencing was performed on whole RNA extracted either from tumor and nontumor lung tissue or from cryopreserved PBMC samples. Libraries were constructed by 5' RACE. This sample was sequenced with a NextSeq 500. TCRdb redid the processing of the public reads, applying fastp at Q25 and MiXCR, and retained in-frame beta chains. Under each unique CDR3 protein, matching rows form one entry showing the most common genes and DNA. Here the sample has 50,000 to 65,000 distinct CDR3 sequences; approximately 8% occur a single time. The top ten hold approximately 16% of the sample. Sample: PBMCs, taken at surgery. The source of these receptors is a female donor with early-stage non-small cell lung cancer.

J is TRBJ1-5 and V is TRBV20-1; weak D call: TRBD1 (5 bases). From germline, CDR1 is DFQATT and CDR2 SNEGSKA (reference sequence). CDR3 length equals 15 residues. V lost 2 bases and J 2 bases, leaving 13 bases between the germline ends. For the CDR3, the DNA is TGCAGTGCTAGAAAACCACAGGATGGCAATCAGCCCCAGCATTTT. It specifies CSARKPQDGNQPQHF.

The chain employs TRBV6-6 and TRBJ2-6; a possible D gene is TRBD1 (5 bases). Trimming removed 5 bases at V and 0 bases at J, with 8 bases between. The CDR3 loop spans 15 amino acids. The V gene's germline CDR1 is MNHNY and CDR2 SVGAGI (reference sequence). The CDR3 bases are TGTGCCAGCAGTCCACAGGACTCTGGGGCCAACGTCCTGACTTTC. It yields the protein CASSPQDSGANVLTF.

This clonotype turned up a few times. This CDR3 reads CASTAGRAGETQYF. The CDR3 DNA follows: TGTGCCAGCACAGCGGGCAGGGCAGGTGAGACCCAGTACTTC. The rearrangement uses TRBV5-6 and TRBJ2-5, with D possibly TRBD2 on 6 matching bases. The CDR3 has 14 residues. V was pared by 6 bases and J by 5 bases, with 17 bases between. The germline gives CDR1 SGHDT, CDR2 YYEEEE. The full variable domain, completed using reference TRBV5-6 and TRBJ2-5, is DAGVTQSPTHLIKTRGQQVTLRCSPKSGHDTVSWYQQALGQGPQFIFQYYEEEERQRGNFPDRFSGHQFPNYSSELNVNALLLGDSALYLCASTAGRAGETQYFGPGTRLLVL.

This chain uses TRBV7-8 with TRBJ2-2; the D call may be TRBD1 or TRBD2 (6 bases each). Germline CDR1 reads SGHVS; CDR2 reads FQNEAQ. This CDR3 comprises 16 residues. Trimming removed 1 base at V and 3 bases at J, with 12 bases between. The CDR3 reads CASSLGGARDTGELFF. CDR3 nucleotide sequence: TGTGCCAGCAGCTTAGGGGGGGCTAGAGACACCGGGGAGCTGTTTTTT.

The chain has TRBV5-1 and TRBJ2-5; D might be TRBD2 (8 bases). Germline lookup yields CDR1 SGHRS and CDR2 YFSETQ. The CDR3 totals 14 residues. V was pared by 4 bases and J by 5 bases, with 15 bases between. CDR3 loop: CASSTGRGQETQYF. CDR3 DNA sequence: TGCGCCAGCAGCACCGGGAGGGGGCAGGAGACCCAGTACTTC. Looking up the rest from reference TRBV5-1 and TRBJ2-5 gives the full variable domain: KAGVTQTPRYLIKTRGQQVTLSCSPISGHRSVSWYQQTPGQGLQFLFEYFSETQRNKGNFPGRFSGRQFSNSRSEMNVSTLELGDSALYLCASSTGRGQETQYFGPGTRLLVL.

This clonotype was seen more than once but under ten times. The chain carries TRBV10-3 and TRBJ2-1; TRBD2 matches at 8 bases. V lost 8 bases, J lost 5 bases, and 8 bases stayed unmatched. Germline CDR1 and CDR2: ENHRY and SYGVKD. The CDR3 is 14 residues long. CDR3 coding DNA: TGTGCCATCCCGACGGGAGGGGGGAACAATGAGCAGTTCTTC. Translating it yields CAIPTGGGNNEQFF.

Relative to its sample, this clonotype is medium-sized (0.01 to 0.1%). The chain recombines TRBV29-1 with TRBJ2-1; D remains unclear. This CDR3 contains 13 residues. In germline, CDR1 is SQVTM, CDR2 ANQGSEA. Trimming stripped 2 bases from V and 5 bases from J, with 10 bases between. CDR3 DNA: TGCAGCGTTGAATTAACCCGACACAATGAGCAGTTCTTC. This gives the protein CSVELTRHNEQFF.

This clonotype has at least ten counts. The genes are TRBV20-1 and TRBJ1-1; D is ambiguous. Germline values: CDR1 DFQATT, CDR2 SNEGSKA (reference sequence). Trimming cost V 5 bases and J 2 bases, with 15 bases left between them. The CDR3 consists of 14 residues. DNA for the CDR3: TGCAGTGCTCGAGCCGGGGTAGTAAACACTGAAGCTTTCTTT. Protein product: CSARAGVVNTEAFF.

Note on this clonotype: It may be a read error: a sequence one base away is much more abundant. The chain combines TRBV5-1 with TRBJ1-6; D not certain. Germline CDR1 SGHRS, CDR2 YFSETQ. The CDR3 sequence is 13 residues long. The CDR3 region has the DNA TGCGCCAGCCGCGTCGGACTAACTGAACCCCTCTACTTT. Protein sequence: CASRVGLTEPLYF. The whole variable domain, remainder taken from reference TRBV5-1 and TRBJ1-6, is KAGVTQTPRYLIKTRGQQVTLSCSPISGHRSVSWYQQTPGQGLQFLFEYFSETQRNKGNFPGRFSGRQFSNSRSEMNVSTLELGDSALYLCASRVGLTEPLYFGNGTRLTVT.

In nucleotides, the CDR3 is TGTGCCAGCAATTTTTCCGGGGATCAGCCCCAGCATTTT. Translation gives CASNFSGDQPQHF. V usage is TRBV12-3 or TRBV12-4 and J usage is TRBJ1-5, with D uncertain. V lost 7 bases to trimming and J lost 5 bases, with 12 bases between them. The CDR3 has 13 amino acids.

At least ten counts were recorded for this clonotype. This chain's CDR3 is CASSRGTSGPSTDTQYF. In DNA, the CDR3 is TGTGCCAGCAGCCGGGGGACTAGCGGTCCTAGCACAGATACGCAGTATTTT. V and J are TRBV7-8 and TRBJ2-3, with TRBD2 matching 11 bases. Germline CDR1 and CDR2: SGHVS and FQNEAQ. The CDR3 length is 17 residues. V lost 5 bases and J lost 0; bases outside the gene matches: 7. The full variable domain, with the rest looked up from reference TRBV7-8 and TRBJ2-3, is GAGVSQSPRYKVAKRGQDVALRCDPISGHVSLFWYQQALGQGPEFLTYFQNEAQLDKSGLPSDRFFAERPEGSVSTLKIQRTQQEDSAVYLCASSRGTSGPSTDTQYFGPGTRLTVL.

This clonotype was seen only a few times. For the CDR3, the DNA is TGTGCCAGCAGCTCCGGGACTACCAACTACGAGCAGTACGTC. Protein product: CASSSGTTNYEQYV. V and J are TRBV6-5 and TRBJ2-7, with 7 bases that match TRBD2. This CDR3 contains 14 residues. CDR1 and CDR2 from the germline V gene are MNHEY and SVGAGI. Germline trimming cut 6 bases from V and 3 bases from J; bases unmatched to any gene: 8.

The genes are TRBV20-1 and TRBJ2-7; TRBD2 matches 8 bases. The CDR3 length is 13 residues. Germline V CDR1 and CDR2: DFQATT, SNEGSKA (reference sequence). With 5 bases clipped from V and 4 bases from J, the junction kept 7 bases outside the gene matches. This CDR3 is CSAPLAGSYEQYF. The CDR3 DNA is TGCAGTGCTCCCTTAGCGGGGTCATACGAGCAGTACTTC.

This clonotype was found many times. The chain carries TRBV3-1 and TRBJ2-1; 7 positions match TRBD1. Germline V gene lookup returns CDR1 LGHDT and CDR2 YNNKEL (reference sequence). The CDR3 loop spans 16 amino acids. Unmatched junction bases numbered 3, after V lost 0 bases and J lost 1 base. The CDR3 sequence: CASSQDPTGSYNEQFF. In nucleotides, the CDR3 is TGTGCCAGCAGCCAAGACCCGACAGGGTCCTACAATGAGCAGTTCTTC.

The V call is TRBV6-2 or TRBV6-3, the J call TRBJ2-2, with a tentative D call TRBD2 (5 bases). The CDR3 length is 14 residues. Germline values: CDR1 MNHEY, CDR2 SVGEGT. V was cut by 8 bases and J by 0 bases, with 10 bases left in between. The CDR3: CASGTGTNTGELFF. Written as DNA, the CDR3 is TGTGCCAGCGGAACCGGGACGAACACCGGGGAGCTGTTTTTT.

This clonotype was seen a few times. The chain recombines TRBV24-1 with TRBJ1-4; no clear D. Germline V gene sequence: CDR1 KGHDR, CDR2 SFDVKD. The CDR3 totals 14 residues. Trimming shortened V by 3 bases and J by 7 bases, and 11 bases separated the two germline ends. The CDR3 DNA is TGTGCCACCAGTGATCCCCTAGAGGCTGAAAAACTGTTTTTT. Residues: CATSDPLEAEKLFF.

This clonotype was seen repeatedly, ten times or more. This chain joins TRBV7-8 and TRBJ2-5; tentative D call: TRBD2 (6 bases). This CDR3 comprises 17 residues. Trimming shortened V by 1 base and J by 2 bases, and 17 bases separated the two germline ends. Germline V gene sequence: CDR1 SGHVS, CDR2 FQNEAQ. Here the CDR3 DNA reads TGTGCCAGCAGCTTAGTTCAGGGTCTTGGGAGGCAAGAGACCCAGTACTTC. The encoded protein is CASSLVQGLGRQETQYF.

This clonotype showed up many times. The chain links TRBV6-2 or TRBV6-3 to TRBJ2-5, with D perhaps TRBD1 or TRBD2 (5 bases each). Between the trimmed V and J ends, which lost 0 bases and 0 bases, there was a span of 17 bases. Germline-derived CDR1 and CDR2 are MNHEY and SVGEGT. This CDR3 region has 18 residues. CDR3: CASSYSRRDGQYQETQYF. CDR3 coding DNA: TGTGCCAGCAGTTACTCCCGAAGGGACGGGCAGTACCAAGAGACCCAGTACTTC.

V and J are TRBV5-1 and TRBJ2-5; TRBD2 aligns across 7 bases. CDR1 and CDR2 (germline): SGHRS, YFSETQ. The CDR3 consists of 16 residues. J lost 5 bases, V lost 4 bases, and 14 bases had no gene match. CDR3 sequence (DNA): TGCGCCAGCAGCCCCCCCCCCAGCGGGATGGGTGAGACCCAGTACTTC. Its translation is CASSPPPSGMGETQYF.

This sequence joins TRBV2 and TRBJ2-2, with D hard to call. There are 13 residues in the CDR3. Deletions cut 3 bases from V and 0 bases from J, with 2 bases between. Per germline, CDR1 SNHLY and CDR2 FYNNEI. Here the CDR3 DNA reads TGTGCCAGCAGTGATCCGAACACCGGGGAGCTGTTTTTT. Protein: CASSDPNTGELFF.

This chain links TRBV7-9 with TRBJ1-4, with D hard to call. V lost 1 base and J 4 bases, leaving 10 bases between the germline ends. The CDR3 is 15 amino acids. Germline CDR1 SEHNR, CDR2 FQNEAQ (reference sequence). The CDR3: CASSLGSVLNEKLFF. CDR3 nucleotide sequence: TGTGCCAGCAGCTTAGGCAGTGTTCTTAATGAAAAACTGTTTTTT.

This clonotype was detected many times. The chain links TRBV23-1 to TRBJ2-7; D assignment may be TRBD1 or TRBD2 (6 bases each). Being an ORF, TRBV23-1 has a function that is uncertain. V lost 1 base to trimming and J lost 3 bases, with 22 bases between them. The CDR3 has 18 amino acids. CDR3 in DNA: TGCGCCAGCAGTCAATACGGGGGCCCACACGTTTTCCTCTACGAGCAGTACGTC. Its translation: CASSQYGGPHVFLYEQYV.

This clonotype has only a few counts. The rearrangement links TRBV20-1 to TRBJ2-5; the D gene is possibly TRBD2 (5 bases). The CDR3 consists of 13 residues. Germline lookup yields CDR1 DFQATT and CDR2 SNEGSKA (reference sequence). V was cut by 7 bases and J by 5 bases, with 17 bases left in between. CDR3 amino acids: CSGLGLGLETQYF. The CDR3 bases are TGCAGTGGATTAGGACTTGGCCTGGAGACCCAGTACTTC.

CDR3 sequence (DNA): TGCAGCGTTGAAGTTACCACAGGGATTCCTGAAGCTTTCTTT. Encoded protein: CSVEVTTGIPEAFF. The chain carries TRBV29-1 and TRBJ1-1, with a possible D match to TRBD1 (6 bases). CDR1 is SQVTM and CDR2 is ANQGSEA in the germline V gene. This CDR3 region has 14 residues. The ends were cut back, 1 base at V and 6 bases at J, with 15 bases in the middle.

Many counts were recorded for this clonotype. The chain uses TRBV3-1 and TRBJ2-1; TRBD2 agrees at 8 bases. With 0 bases clipped from V and 7 bases from J, the junction kept 8 bases outside the gene matches. CDR1 and CDR2 from the germline V gene are LGHDT and YNNKEL (reference sequence). This CDR3 spans 16 amino acids. The CDR3 region has the DNA TGTGCCAGCAGCCAAGATCGCCAGCGGGAGCGAAATGAGCAGTTCTTC. This codes for CASSQDRQRERNEQFF.

The V gene is TRBV14, the J gene TRBJ2-1; 9 bases fit TRBD2. CDR1 and CDR2 (germline): SGHDN, FVKESK. The CDR3 sequence is 14 residues long. Trimming cost V 6 bases and J 5 bases; bases outside gene matches: 5. The CDR3 here is CASRRGGLNNEQFF. CDR3 in DNA: TGTGCCAGCAGGCGGGGGGGCCTAAACAATGAGCAGTTCTTC.

This clonotype has more than one count but fewer than ten. The V gene is TRBV5-1, the J gene TRBJ2-3; TRBD2 matches 10 bases. V lost 2 bases, J lost 7 bases, and 7 bases stayed unmatched. Germline values: CDR1 SGHRS, CDR2 YFSETQ. The CDR3 loop spans 15 amino acids. The CDR3 DNA reads TGCGCCAGCAGCTTCCAAAGCGGGAGGGAAAATACGCAGTATTTT. Translated: CASSFQSGRENTQYF. Full variable domain (missing parts from reference TRBV5-1 and TRBJ2-3): KAGVTQTPRYLIKTRGQQVTLSCSPISGHRSVSWYQQTPGQGLQFLFEYFSETQRNKGNFPGRFSGRQFSNSRSEMNVSTLELGDSALYLCASSFQSGRENTQYFGPGTRLTVL.